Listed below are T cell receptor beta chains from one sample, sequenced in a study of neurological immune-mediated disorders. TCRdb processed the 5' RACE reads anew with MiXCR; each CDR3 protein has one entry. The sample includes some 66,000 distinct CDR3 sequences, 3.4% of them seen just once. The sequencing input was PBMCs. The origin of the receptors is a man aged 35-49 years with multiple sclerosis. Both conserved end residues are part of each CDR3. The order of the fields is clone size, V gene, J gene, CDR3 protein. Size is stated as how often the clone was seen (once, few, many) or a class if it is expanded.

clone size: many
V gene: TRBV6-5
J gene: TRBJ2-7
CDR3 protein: CASTDQTYEQYF

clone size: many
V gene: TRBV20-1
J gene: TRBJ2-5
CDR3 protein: CSAPRPSRQETQYF

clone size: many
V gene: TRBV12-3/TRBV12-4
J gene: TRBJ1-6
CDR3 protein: CASSFRGGSSPLHF

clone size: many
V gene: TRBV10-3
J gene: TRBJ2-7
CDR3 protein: CAISSGTGGDEQYF

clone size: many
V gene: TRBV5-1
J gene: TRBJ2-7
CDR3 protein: CASSLDPGEGEQYF

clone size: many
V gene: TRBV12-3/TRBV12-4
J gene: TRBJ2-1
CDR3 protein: CASTGGFSYNEQFF

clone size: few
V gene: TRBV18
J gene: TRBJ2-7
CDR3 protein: CASSPNRAGEQYF

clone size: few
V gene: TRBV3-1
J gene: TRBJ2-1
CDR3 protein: CASSQDPGDNEQFF

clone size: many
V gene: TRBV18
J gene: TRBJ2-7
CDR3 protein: CASSQRQGGMYEQYF

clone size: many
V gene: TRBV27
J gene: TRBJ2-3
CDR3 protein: CASGKGQVRGDTQYF

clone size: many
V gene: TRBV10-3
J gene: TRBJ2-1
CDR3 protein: CAISESSGSEHEQFF

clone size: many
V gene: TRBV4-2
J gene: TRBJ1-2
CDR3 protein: CASSQAAYGYTF

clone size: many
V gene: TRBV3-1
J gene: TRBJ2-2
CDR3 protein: CASTRGGVGPNTGELFF

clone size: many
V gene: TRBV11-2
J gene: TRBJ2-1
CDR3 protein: CASSPRLAGGPVEQFF

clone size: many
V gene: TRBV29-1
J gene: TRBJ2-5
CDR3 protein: CSVGQDQETQYF

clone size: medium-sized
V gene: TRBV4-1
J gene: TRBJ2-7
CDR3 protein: CASSQERASYEQYF

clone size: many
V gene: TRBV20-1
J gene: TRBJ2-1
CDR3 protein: CSARAWQGSGNEQFF

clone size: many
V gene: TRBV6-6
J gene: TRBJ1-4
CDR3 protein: CASAGQGNEKLFF

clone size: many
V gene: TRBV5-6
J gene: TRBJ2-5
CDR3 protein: CASSYYETQYF

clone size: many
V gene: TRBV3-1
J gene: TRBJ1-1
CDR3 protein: CASRPQDGMNTEAFF

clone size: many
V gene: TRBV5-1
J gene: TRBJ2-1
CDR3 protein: CASSLGVTSGTIGGNEQFF

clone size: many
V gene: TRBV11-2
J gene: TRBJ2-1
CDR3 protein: CASRNIRTSGYNEQFF

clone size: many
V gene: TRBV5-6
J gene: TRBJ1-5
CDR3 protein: CASSLALNSNQPQHF

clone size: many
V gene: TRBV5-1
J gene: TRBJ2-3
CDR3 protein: CASSRADILSTDTQYF

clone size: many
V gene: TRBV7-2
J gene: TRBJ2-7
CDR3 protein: CASSLVGAAYEQYF

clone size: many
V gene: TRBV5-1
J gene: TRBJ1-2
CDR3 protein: CASSPTDNYGYTF

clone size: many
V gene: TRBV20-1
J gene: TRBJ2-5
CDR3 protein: CSAREGRETQYF